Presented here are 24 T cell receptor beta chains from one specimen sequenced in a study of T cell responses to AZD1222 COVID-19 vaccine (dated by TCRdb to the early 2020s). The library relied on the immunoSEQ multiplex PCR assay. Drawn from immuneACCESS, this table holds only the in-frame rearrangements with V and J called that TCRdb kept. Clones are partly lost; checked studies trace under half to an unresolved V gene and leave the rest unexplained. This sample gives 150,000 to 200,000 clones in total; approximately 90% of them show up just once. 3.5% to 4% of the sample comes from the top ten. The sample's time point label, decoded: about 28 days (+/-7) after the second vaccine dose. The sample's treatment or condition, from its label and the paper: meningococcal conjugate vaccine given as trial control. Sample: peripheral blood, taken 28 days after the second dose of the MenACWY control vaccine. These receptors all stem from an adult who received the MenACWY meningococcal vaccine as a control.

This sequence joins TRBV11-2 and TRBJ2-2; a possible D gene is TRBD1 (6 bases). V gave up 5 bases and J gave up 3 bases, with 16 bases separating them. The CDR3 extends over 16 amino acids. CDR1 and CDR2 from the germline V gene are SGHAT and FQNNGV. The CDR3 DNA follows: TGTGCCAGCAGCCTCTCCCTCACAGGGCACACCGGGGAGCTGTTTTTT. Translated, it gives CASSLSLTGHTGELFF.

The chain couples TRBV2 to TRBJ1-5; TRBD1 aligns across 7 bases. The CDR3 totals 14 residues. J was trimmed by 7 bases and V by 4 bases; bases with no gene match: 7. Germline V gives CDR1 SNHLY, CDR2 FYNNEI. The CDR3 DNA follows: TGTGCCAGCAGTGGACGACAGGGCCGCCAGCCCCAGCATTTT. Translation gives CASSGRQGRQPQHF. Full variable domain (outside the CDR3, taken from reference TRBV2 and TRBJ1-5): EPEVTQTPSHQVTQMGQEVILRCVPISNHLYFYWYRQILGQKVEFLVSFYNNEISEKSEIFDDQFSVERPDGSNFTLKIRSTKLEDSAMYFCASSGRQGRQPQHFGDGTRLSIL.

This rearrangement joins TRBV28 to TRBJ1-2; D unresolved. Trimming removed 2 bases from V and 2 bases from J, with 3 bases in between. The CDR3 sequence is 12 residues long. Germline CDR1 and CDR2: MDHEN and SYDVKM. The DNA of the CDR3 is TGTGCCAGCAGTTTAGGCAACTATGGCTACACCTTC. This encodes CASSLGNYGYTF.

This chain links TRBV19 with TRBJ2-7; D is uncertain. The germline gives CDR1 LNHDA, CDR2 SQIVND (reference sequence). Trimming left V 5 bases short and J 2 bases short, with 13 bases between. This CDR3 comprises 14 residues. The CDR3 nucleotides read TGTGCCAGTAGTCCCTCCACGGTAGCCTACGAGCAGTACTTC. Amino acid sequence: CASSPSTVAYEQYF. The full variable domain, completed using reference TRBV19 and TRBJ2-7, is DGGITQSPKYLFRKEGQNVTLSCEQNLNHDAMYWYRQDPGQGLRLIYYSQIVNDFQKGDIAEGYSVSREKKESFPLTVTSAQKNPTAFYLCASSPSTVAYEQYFGPGTRLTVT.

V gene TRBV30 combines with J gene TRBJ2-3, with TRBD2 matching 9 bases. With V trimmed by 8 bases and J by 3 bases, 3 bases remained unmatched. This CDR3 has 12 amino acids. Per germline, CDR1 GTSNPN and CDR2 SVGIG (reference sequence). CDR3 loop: CAVAGVTDTQYF. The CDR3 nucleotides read TGTGCCGTAGCGGGAGTAACAGATACGCAGTATTTT.

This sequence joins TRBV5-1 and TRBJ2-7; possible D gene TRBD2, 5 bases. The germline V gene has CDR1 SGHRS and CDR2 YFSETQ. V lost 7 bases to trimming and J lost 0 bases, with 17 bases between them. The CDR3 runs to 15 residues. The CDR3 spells CASARGGSSSYEQYF. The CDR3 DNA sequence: TGCGCCAGCGCCCGAGGAGGTTCGAGCTCCTACGAGCAGTACTTC. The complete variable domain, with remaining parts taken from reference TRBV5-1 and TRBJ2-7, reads KAGVTQTPRYLIKTRGQQVTLSCSPISGHRSVSWYQQTPGQGLQFLFEYFSETQRNKGNFPGRFSGRQFSNSRSEMNVSTLELGDSALYLCASARGGSSSYEQYFGPGTRLTVT.

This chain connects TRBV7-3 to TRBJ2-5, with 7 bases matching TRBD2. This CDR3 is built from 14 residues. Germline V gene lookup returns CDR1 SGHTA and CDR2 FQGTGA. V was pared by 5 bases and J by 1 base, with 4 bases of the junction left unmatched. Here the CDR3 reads CASSPSGGQETQYF. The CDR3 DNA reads TGTGCCAGCAGCCCCTCGGGGGGCCAAGAGACCCAGTACTTC.

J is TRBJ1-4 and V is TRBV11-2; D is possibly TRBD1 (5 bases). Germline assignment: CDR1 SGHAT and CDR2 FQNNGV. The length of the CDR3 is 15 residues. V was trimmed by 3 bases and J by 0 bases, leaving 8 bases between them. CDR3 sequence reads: CASSFQGATNEKLFF. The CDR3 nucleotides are TGTGCCAGCAGCTTCCAGGGAGCAACTAATGAAAAACTGTTTTTT.

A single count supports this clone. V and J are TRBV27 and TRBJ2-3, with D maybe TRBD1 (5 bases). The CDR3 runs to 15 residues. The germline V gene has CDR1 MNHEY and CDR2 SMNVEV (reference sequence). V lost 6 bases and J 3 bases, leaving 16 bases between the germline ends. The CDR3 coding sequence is TGTGCCAGCAGGCTGCGACAGTTAAATACAGATACGCAGTATTTT. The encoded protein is CASRLRQLNTDTQYF.

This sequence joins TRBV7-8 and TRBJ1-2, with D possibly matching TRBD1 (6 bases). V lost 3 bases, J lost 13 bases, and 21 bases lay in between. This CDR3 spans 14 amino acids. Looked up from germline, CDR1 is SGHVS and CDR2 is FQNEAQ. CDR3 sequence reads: CASSFRGQPHTRTF. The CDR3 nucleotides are TGTGCCAGCAGCTTTCGGGGGCAGCCACACACCCGCACCTTC.

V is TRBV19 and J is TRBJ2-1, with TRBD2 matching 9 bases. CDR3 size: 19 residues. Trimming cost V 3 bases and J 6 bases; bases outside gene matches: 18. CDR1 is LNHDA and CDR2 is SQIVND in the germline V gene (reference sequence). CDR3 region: CASSMTGTSFSSPLNEQFF. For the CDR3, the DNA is TGTGCCAGTAGTATGACCGGGACTAGCTTCAGTTCGCCCCTCAATGAGCAGTTCTTC. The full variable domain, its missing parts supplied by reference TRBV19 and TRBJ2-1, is DGGITQSPKYLFRKEGQNVTLSCEQNLNHDAMYWYRQDPGQGLRLIYYSQIVNDFQKGDIAEGYSVSREKKESFPLTVTSAQKNPTAFYLCASSMTGTSFSSPLNEQFFGPGTRLTVL.

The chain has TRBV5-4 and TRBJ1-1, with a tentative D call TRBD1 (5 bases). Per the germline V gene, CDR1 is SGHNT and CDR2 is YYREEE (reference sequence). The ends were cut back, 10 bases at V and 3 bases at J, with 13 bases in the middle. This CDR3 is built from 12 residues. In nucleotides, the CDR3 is TGTGCCGTCCCCCCGGGGGACACTGAAGCTTTCTTT. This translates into CAVPPGDTEAFF.

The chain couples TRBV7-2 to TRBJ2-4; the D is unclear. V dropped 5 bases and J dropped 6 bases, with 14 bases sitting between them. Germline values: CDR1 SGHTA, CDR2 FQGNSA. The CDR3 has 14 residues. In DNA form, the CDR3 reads TGTGCCAGCAGCCGCCACCCTCTGGGAAACATTCAGTACTTC. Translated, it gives CASSRHPLGNIQYF.

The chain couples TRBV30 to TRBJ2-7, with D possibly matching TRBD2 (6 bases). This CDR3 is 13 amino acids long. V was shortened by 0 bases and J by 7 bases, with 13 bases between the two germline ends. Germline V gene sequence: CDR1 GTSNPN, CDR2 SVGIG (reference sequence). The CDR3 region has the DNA TGTGCCTGGAGTGTACAGATAGGGAGGGAGCAGTACTTC. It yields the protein CAWSVQIGREQYF. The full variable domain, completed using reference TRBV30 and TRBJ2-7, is SQTIHQWPATLVQPVGSPLSLECTVEGTSNPNLYWYRQAAGRGLQLLFYSVGIGQISSEVPQNLSASRPQDRQFILSSKKLLLSDSGFYLCAWSVQIGREQYFGPGTRLTVT.

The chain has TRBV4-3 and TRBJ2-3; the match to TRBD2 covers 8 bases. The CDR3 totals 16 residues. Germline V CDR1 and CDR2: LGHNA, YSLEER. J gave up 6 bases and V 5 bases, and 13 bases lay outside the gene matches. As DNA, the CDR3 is TGCGCCAGCAGCTCCGCAGGACTAGCATTTGCCGATACGCAGTATTTT. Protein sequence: CASSSAGLAFADTQYF.

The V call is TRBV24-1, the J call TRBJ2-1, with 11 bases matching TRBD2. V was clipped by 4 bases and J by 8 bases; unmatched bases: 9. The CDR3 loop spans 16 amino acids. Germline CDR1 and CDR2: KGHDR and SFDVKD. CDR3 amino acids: CATSEFTSGSIYEQFF. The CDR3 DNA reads TGTGCCACCAGTGAATTTACTAGCGGGAGTATCTATGAGCAGTTCTTC.

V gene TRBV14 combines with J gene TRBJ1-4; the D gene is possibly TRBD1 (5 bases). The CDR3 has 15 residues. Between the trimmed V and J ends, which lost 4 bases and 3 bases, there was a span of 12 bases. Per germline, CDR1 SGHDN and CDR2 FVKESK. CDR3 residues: CASSPVGRANEKLFF. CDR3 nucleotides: TGTGCCAGCAGCCCCGTGGGGCGGGCTAATGAAAAACTGTTTTTT.

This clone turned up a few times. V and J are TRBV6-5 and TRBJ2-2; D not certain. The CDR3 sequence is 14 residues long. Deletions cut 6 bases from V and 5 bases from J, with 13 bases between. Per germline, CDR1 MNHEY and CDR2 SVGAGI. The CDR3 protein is CASRGKGRTGELFF. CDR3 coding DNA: TGTGCCAGCAGGGGTAAGGGTAGAACCGGGGAGCTGTTTTTT.

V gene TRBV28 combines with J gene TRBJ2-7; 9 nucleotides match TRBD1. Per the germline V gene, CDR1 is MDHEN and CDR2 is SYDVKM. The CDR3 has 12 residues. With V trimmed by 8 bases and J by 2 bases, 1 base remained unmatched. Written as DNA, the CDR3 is TGTGCCAGCCGGGACAGGGCCTACGAGCAGTACTTC. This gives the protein CASRDRAYEQYF.

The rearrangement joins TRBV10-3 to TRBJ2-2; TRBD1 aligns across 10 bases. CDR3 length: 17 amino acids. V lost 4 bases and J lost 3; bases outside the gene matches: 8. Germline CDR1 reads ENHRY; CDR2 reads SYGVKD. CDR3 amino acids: CAISGTAGTGDTGELFF. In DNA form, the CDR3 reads TGTGCCATCAGTGGGACTGCCGGGACAGGGGACACCGGGGAGCTGTTTTTT.

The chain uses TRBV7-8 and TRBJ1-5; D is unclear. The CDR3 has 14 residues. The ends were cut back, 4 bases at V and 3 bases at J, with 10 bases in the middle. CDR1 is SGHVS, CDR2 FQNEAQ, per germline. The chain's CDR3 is CASSSSLDNQPQHF. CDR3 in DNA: TGTGCCAGCAGCTCATCCCTTGACAATCAGCCCCAGCATTTT.

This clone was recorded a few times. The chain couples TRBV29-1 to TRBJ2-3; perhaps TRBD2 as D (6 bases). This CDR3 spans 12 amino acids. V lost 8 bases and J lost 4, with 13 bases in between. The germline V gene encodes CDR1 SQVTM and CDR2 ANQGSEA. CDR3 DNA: TGCAGCCAGCTGGAGGGAGCAGATACGCAGTATTTT. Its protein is CSQLEGADTQYF.

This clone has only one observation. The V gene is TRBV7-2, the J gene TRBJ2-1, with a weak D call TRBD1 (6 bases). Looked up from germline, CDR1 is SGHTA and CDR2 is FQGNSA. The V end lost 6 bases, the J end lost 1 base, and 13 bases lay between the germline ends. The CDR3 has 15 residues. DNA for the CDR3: TGTGCCAGCAGTTATACCAGGGGTTCCTACAATGAGCAGTTCTTC. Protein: CASSYTRGSYNEQFF.

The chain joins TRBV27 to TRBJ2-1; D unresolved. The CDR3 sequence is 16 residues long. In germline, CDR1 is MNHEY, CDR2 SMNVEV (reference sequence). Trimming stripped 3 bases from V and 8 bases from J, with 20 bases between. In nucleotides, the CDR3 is TGTGCCAGCAGTTTGGAAAGTGGGCAGCCCAGCGATGAGCAGTTCTTC. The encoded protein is CASSLESGQPSDEQFF.